The 5 T cell receptor beta chains in this list originate from one sample, sequenced in a study of spatial heterogeneity in lung cancer (dated by TCRdb to between 2018 and 2021). Receptors were amplified or captured by 5' RACE. The sequencer was a NextSeq 500. TCRdb's own reprocessing of the public reads used fastp at Q25 and MiXCR and kept productive beta chains. CDR3 protein sequences are deduplicated, and each keeps its most common genes and DNA. The sample table holds about 120,000 distinct CDR3 sequences, of which 9.5% to 15% were seen once. Clones ranked in the top ten supply approximately 15% of the sample. What this sample's time point label stands for: blood at routine non-recurrence follow-up after resection. For TCR sequencing, whole RNA was extracted from tumor and nontumor lung tissue, or from cryopreserved PBMC samples, and no cell sorting was done. Sample: PBMCs, taken at follow-up. These receptors came from a male donor with early-stage non-small cell lung cancer.

In this sample, this clonotype turned up a few times. This chain connects TRBV20-1 to TRBJ2-7, with D perhaps TRBD1 (5 bases). The length of the CDR3 is 11 residues. Per germline, CDR1 DFQATT and CDR2 SNEGSKA (reference sequence). Deletions cut 6 bases from V and 2 bases from J, with 8 bases between. CDR3 DNA: TGCAGTGCAGGCAGGGCCTACGAGCAGTACTTC. It encodes CSAGRAYEQYF.

Only a few counts were recorded for this clonotype. V gene TRBV28 combines with J gene TRBJ1-1; D is unresolved. The CDR3 runs 12 residues. Trimming took off 6 bases at V and 5 bases at J, with 10 bases between the two ends. Germline V gene sequence: CDR1 MDHEN, CDR2 SYDVKM. CDR3 amino acids: CASRGSGTEAFF. The CDR3 nucleotides are TGTGCCAGCAGGGGTTCGGGGACTGAAGCTTTCTTT.

This clonotype showed up just a few times. J is TRBJ1-1 and V is TRBV7-2; D gene unclear. V was shortened by 4 bases and J by 0 bases, with 9 bases between the two germline ends. The germline V gene encodes CDR1 SGHTA and CDR2 FQGNSA. The CDR3 contains 14 residues. CDR3 nucleotide sequence: TGTGCCAGCAGCTCGGCAGGCTTGAACACTGAAGCTTTCTTT. Translated, it gives CASSSAGLNTEAFF.

This clonotype was seen only a few times. CDR3: CASSLGGGVYNEQFF. The CDR3 coding sequence is TGCGCCAGCAGCTTGGGCGGGGGTGTCTACAATGAGCAGTTCTTC. J is TRBJ2-1 and V is TRBV5-1, with 7 bases identical to TRBD2. Germline CDR1 SGHRS, CDR2 YFSETQ. The CDR3 is 15 residues long. Unmatched junction bases numbered 3, after V lost 0 bases and J lost 3 bases.

This clonotype showed up just a few times. The chain is built from TRBV10-3 and TRBJ2-2; weak D call: TRBD1 (6 bases). Germline CDR1 reads ENHRY; CDR2 reads SYGVKD. V lost 3 bases, J lost 7 bases, and 18 bases lay in between. The CDR3 contains 16 residues. The CDR3 protein is CAISDPKTGQGGELFF. The CDR3 nucleotides are TGTGCCATCAGTGACCCCAAGACAGGACAAGGCGGGGAGCTGTTTTTT.